This is a list of T cell receptor beta chains from one sample in a study of CD8+ T cells in alopecia areata. Method: immunoSEQ multiplex PCR; TCRdb's copy keeps in-frame clones and lacks some. The sample records more than 150,000 clones, 40% to 65% being singletons. The sequences come from CD8+ T cells sorted from blood, collected between weeks 51 and 54, from a patient treated with tofacitinib. Receptors originate from a human donor with alopecia areata. Each CDR3 is given with its conserved first and last residue. A D gene is named only where the DNA matches it firmly. Expanded clones are given a class, and other clones once, few, many or no size at all.

J gene: TRBJ2-7
V gene: TRBV6-6
D gene: NA
clone size: NA
CDR3 DNA: TGTGCCAGCAGACACACCACGGGGGGCATCTACGAGCAGTACTTC
CDR3 protein: CASRHTTGGIYEQYF

J gene: TRBJ1-2
V gene: TRBV5-4
D gene: TRBD1
clone size: NA
CDR3 DNA: TGTGCCAGCAGCTGGGACAGGGGAGATAGCTACACCTTC
CDR3 protein: CASSWDRGDSYTF

J gene: TRBJ2-5
V gene: TRBV9
D gene: NA
clone size: NA
CDR3 DNA: TGTGCCAGCAGCGTAGGTGGAGGGGCCGGAGAAGAGACCCAGTACTTC
CDR3 protein: CASSVGGGAGEETQYF

J gene: TRBJ2-1
V gene: TRBV5-6
D gene: NA
clone size: few
CDR3 DNA: TGTGCCAGCAGCGCCCGGGGCGAGTTCGGCAATGAGCAGTTCTTC
CDR3 protein: CASSARGEFGNEQFF

J gene: TRBJ2-7
V gene: TRBV7-2
D gene: NA
clone size: few
CDR3 DNA: TGTGCCAGCAGCTTGAGGCAGGGACTGGAGCAGTACTTC
CDR3 protein: CASSLRQGLEQYF

J gene: TRBJ2-3
V gene: TRBV30
D gene: NA
clone size: NA
CDR3 DNA: TGTGCCTGGAGCTTGGGGACGACAGATACGCAGTATTTT
CDR3 protein: CAWSLGTTDTQYF

J gene: TRBJ1-1
V gene: TRBV11-1
D gene: TRBD1
clone size: NA
CDR3 DNA: TGTGCCAGCAGCCTAGCAGGGGGCGAGAACACTGAAGCTTTCTTT
CDR3 protein: CASSLAGGENTEAFF

J gene: TRBJ2-7
V gene: TRBV13
D gene: TRBD1
clone size: few
CDR3 DNA: TGTGCCAGCAGCCCGTCGGGACAGGGTATACACGAGCAGTACTTC
CDR3 protein: CASSPSGQGIHEQYF

J gene: TRBJ2-3
V gene: TRBV27
D gene: NA
clone size: few
CDR3 DNA: TGTGCCAGCAGTCCCCTCCCGGGGGGCACAGATACGCAGTATTTT
CDR3 protein: CASSPLPGGTDTQYF

J gene: TRBJ2-5
V gene: TRBV6-5
D gene: NA
clone size: NA
CDR3 DNA: TGTGCCAGCAGTTCTAGGCCCTGGGATGGAGAGACCCAGTACTTC
CDR3 protein: CASSSRPWDGETQYF

J gene: TRBJ2-7
V gene: TRBV18
D gene: TRBD1
clone size: few
CDR3 DNA: TGTGCCAGCTCACCACAACAGGGGGGCGAGCAGTACTTC
CDR3 protein: CASSPQQGGEQYF

J gene: TRBJ2-7
V gene: TRBV5-1
D gene: NA
clone size: few
CDR3 DNA: TGCGCCAGCAGCTCCCCGGGACAAGGCTACGAGCAGTACTTC
CDR3 protein: CASSSPGQGYEQYF

J gene: TRBJ1-2
V gene: TRBV4-1
D gene: NA
clone size: few
CDR3 DNA: TGCGCCAGCAGCCATTCTACCCGACATCCCCTATATGGGTACACCTTC
CDR3 protein: CASSHSTRHPLYGYTF

J gene: TRBJ2-2
V gene: TRBV7-2
D gene: TRBD2
clone size: NA
CDR3 DNA: TGTGCCAGCAGCTTAGCCTGGGAACTAGCGGGCACCGGGGAGCTGTTTTTT
CDR3 protein: CASSLAWELAGTGELFF

J gene: TRBJ2-2
V gene: TRBV30
D gene: TRBD1
clone size: NA
CDR3 DNA: TGTGCCTGGAGTTCTTACAGGGGGAACACCGGGGAGCTGTTTTTT
CDR3 protein: CAWSSYRGNTGELFF

J gene: TRBJ2-3
V gene: TRBV7-2
D gene: TRBD2
clone size: NA
CDR3 DNA: TGTGCCAGCAGCTTCCTTGGACTAGCGGGGGGATATACGCAGTATTTT
CDR3 protein: CASSFLGLAGGYTQYF

J gene: TRBJ2-5
V gene: TRBV6-6
D gene: TRBD2
clone size: NA
CDR3 DNA: TGTGCCAGCAGACCCGGGACTAGCGGACAAGAGACCCAGTACTTC
CDR3 protein: CASRPGTSGQETQYF

J gene: TRBJ1-1
V gene: TRBV7-9
D gene: NA
clone size: NA
CDR3 DNA: TGTGCCAGCAGCTTAGGGTCGGTCACTGAAGCTTTCTTT
CDR3 protein: CASSLGSVTEAFF

J gene: TRBJ2-2
V gene: TRBV10-3
D gene: NA
clone size: NA
CDR3 DNA: TGTGCCATCAGTGGGGAGGATTACACCGGGGAGCTGTTTTTT
CDR3 protein: CAISGEDYTGELFF

J gene: TRBJ2-2
V gene: TRBV9
D gene: NA
clone size: NA
CDR3 DNA: TGTGCCAGCAGCCCCCTCGGCTCGACCACCGGGGAGCTGTTTTTT
CDR3 protein: CASSPLGSTTGELFF

J gene: TRBJ2-7
V gene: TRBV5-1
D gene: NA
clone size: NA
CDR3 DNA: TGCGCCAGCAGCTTGGTTCCTAGCGTCACCTACGAGCAGTACTTC
CDR3 protein: CASSLVPSVTYEQYF

J gene: TRBJ1-1
V gene: TRBV25-1
D gene: NA
clone size: NA
CDR3 DNA: TGTGCCAGCACCCCGACAGTGAACACTGAAGCTTTCTTT
CDR3 protein: CASTPTVNTEAFF

J gene: TRBJ2-7
V gene: TRBV5-4
D gene: TRBD2
clone size: NA
CDR3 DNA: TGTGCCAGCAGCCTTGGGACTAGTTCCTACGAGCAGTACTTC
CDR3 protein: CASSLGTSSYEQYF

J gene: TRBJ1-5
V gene: TRBV10-3
D gene: NA
clone size: few
CDR3 DNA: TGTGCCATCAGTCCCGGGGCGTCTGGGCAGCCCCAGCATTTT
CDR3 protein: CAISPGASGQPQHF

J gene: TRBJ1-2
V gene: TRBV29-1
D gene: TRBD1
clone size: NA
CDR3 DNA: TGCAGCACGACAGGGAGAGGCTCCTATGGCTACACCTTC
CDR3 protein: CSTTGRGSYGYTF

J gene: TRBJ2-3
V gene: TRBV5-6
D gene: TRBD2
clone size: NA
CDR3 DNA: TGTGCCAGCAGCTTGGGGGCTAGCGGGGGCACAGATACGCAGTATTTT
CDR3 protein: CASSLGASGGTDTQYF

J gene: TRBJ2-7
V gene: TRBV4-3
D gene: NA
clone size: NA
CDR3 DNA: TGCGCCAGCAGCCAAGAATACGCGTCCTACGAGCAGTACTTC
CDR3 protein: CASSQEYASYEQYF

J gene: TRBJ2-1
V gene: TRBV15
D gene: NA
clone size: few
CDR3 DNA: TGTGCCACCAGCAGAGAGGGGGCGCGGCTGGTCAATGAGCAGTTCTTC
CDR3 protein: CATSREGARLVNEQFF

J gene: TRBJ2-7
V gene: TRBV2
D gene: NA
clone size: NA
CDR3 DNA: TGTGCCAGCAGTACCTACGAGCAGTACTTC
CDR3 protein: CASSTYEQYF

J gene: TRBJ1-1
V gene: TRBV30
D gene: NA
clone size: NA
CDR3 DNA: TGTGCCTGGAGACCAGGTTTGAACACTGAAGCTTTCTTT
CDR3 protein: CAWRPGLNTEAFF

J gene: TRBJ2-7
V gene: TRBV5-1
D gene: NA
clone size: NA
CDR3 DNA: TGCGCCAGCAGCTTGAGTGGGGGAACCTACGAGCAGTACTTC
CDR3 protein: CASSLSGGTYEQYF

J gene: TRBJ2-1
V gene: TRBV5-6
D gene: TRBD2
clone size: NA
CDR3 DNA: TGTGCCAGCAGCGTGCGACGGACTAGCTGGGATGAGCAGTTCTTC
CDR3 protein: CASSVRRTSWDEQFF

J gene: TRBJ1-1
V gene: TRBV6-5
D gene: NA
clone size: NA
CDR3 DNA: TGTGCCAGCACCCCGGCCCTAGGGGTCACTGAAGCTTTCTTT
CDR3 protein: CASTPALGVTEAFF

J gene: TRBJ2-3
V gene: TRBV11-2
D gene: NA
clone size: NA
CDR3 DNA: TGTGCCAGCAGCACACGGACAGTAAGCACAGATACGCAGTATTTT
CDR3 protein: CASSTRTVSTDTQYF

J gene: TRBJ1-2
V gene: TRBV14
D gene: NA
clone size: NA
CDR3 DNA: TGTGCCAGCAGCCAAGATGTCAGCTCTAACTATGGCTACACCTTC
CDR3 protein: CASSQDVSSNYGYTF

J gene: TRBJ1-5
V gene: TRBV27
D gene: NA
clone size: NA
CDR3 DNA: TGTGCCAGCCGCCACGGGGGAAGCAATCAGCCCCAGCATTTT
CDR3 protein: CASRHGGSNQPQHF

J gene: TRBJ2-2
V gene: TRBV29-1
D gene: NA
clone size: NA
CDR3 DNA: TGCAGCGTTTTGAGACCCCTAAGCTCGGGGAGCACCGGGGAGCTGTTTTTT
CDR3 protein: CSVLRPLSSGSTGELFF

J gene: TRBJ1-6
V gene: TRBV19
D gene: NA
clone size: few
CDR3 DNA: TGTGCCAGTAGCCCGGTCTTCGAATCCAATTCACCCCTCCACTTT
CDR3 protein: CASSPVFESNSPLHF

J gene: TRBJ1-4
V gene: TRBV6-6
D gene: NA
clone size: few
CDR3 DNA: TGTGCCAGCAGTTACTCGTTACAGACGATGAATGAAAAACTGTTTTTT
CDR3 protein: CASSYSLQTMNEKLFF

J gene: TRBJ1-2
V gene: TRBV2
D gene: TRBD1
clone size: NA
CDR3 DNA: TGTGCCAGCAGTGAACTCCGGGACAGCGATGGCTACACCTTC
CDR3 protein: CASSELRDSDGYTF

J gene: TRBJ2-7
V gene: TRBV18
D gene: NA
clone size: NA
CDR3 DNA: TGTGCCAGCTCACCTTACGGGACGGACTACGAGCAGTACTTC
CDR3 protein: CASSPYGTDYEQYF